This TCR beta chain was identified in a study of blood T cell repertoires in COVID-19. Study-level background: The samples span acute and convalescent COVID-19 from the United States, Italy and Spain. T cells, B-cell-depleted T cells, or PBMCs supplied cDNA or gDNA.

Between the trimmed V and J ends, which lost 0 bases and 8 bases, there was a span of 11 bases. Germline V CDR1 and CDR2: SGHTS, YDEGEE. The CDR3 spans 13 residues. In the study's own analysis: Using reference gene primer amplification, nucleated cell counts were estimated. Here immunoSEQ multiplex PCR was the method, and the copy in TCRdb shows in-frame clones only, minus some. V, J and clone size reflect that table, while D and trimming were determined from the DNA. Counted here are 210,000 or so clones, about 88% occurring once; the ten biggest clones make up approximately 2.6%. This clonotype was obtained from a woman aged 60-70 years with acute or convalescent COVID-19. The material sequenced was peripheral blood. The rearrangement links TRBV5-8 to TRBJ1-1; D not resolved. In nucleotides, the CDR3 is TGTGCCAGCAGCTTGGGCGGGTTAGGCGAAGCTTTCTTT. It encodes CASSLGGLGEAFF.